This T cell receptor beta chain was sequenced in a study of T cell responses to AZD1222 COVID-19 vaccine. Study findings and constraints: Of spike-specific TCRs, nearly half reportedly target regions left unmutated in variants. Spike-specific TCR breadth and depth were elevated following two AZD1222 doses.

About this clone: Its antigen is unidentified.

This table comes from immunoSEQ multiplex PCR, and its TCRdb copy is limited to in-frame clones, with some not included. There are 100,000 to 120,000 clones in the sample; roughly 92% occur only once, and roughly 7.8% lies in the top ten. The germline V gene has CDR1 SQVTM and CDR2 ANQGSEA. The CDR3 length is 14 residues. V lost 4 bases and J lost 4, with 17 bases in between. This clonotype originated in an adult in good health. Sequencing used peripheral blood, obtained on day 0 of AZD1222 vaccination. The J gene is TRBJ2-7, the V gene TRBV29-1, with D possibly TRBD1 on 6 matching bases. DNA of the CDR3: TGCAGCGTTGCTACAGGGCGTTTCCCTTACGAGCAGTACTTC. This encodes CSVATGRFPYEQYF.